This T cell receptor (beta chain) was observed in a study of blood T cell repertoires in COVID-19. Study-level background: Acute-phase and convalescent COVID-19 samples originated in the United States, Italy and Spain. T cells, B-cell-depleted T cells, or PBMCs supplied cDNA or gDNA.

With 6 bases removed from V and 5 bases from J, the gap between germline ends came to 7 bases. CDR1 is SNHLY and CDR2 is FYNNEI in the germline V gene. The CDR3 is 11 residues long. Method: immunoSEQ multiplex PCR; TCRdb's copy keeps in-frame clones and lacks some. The table shows roughly 70,000 clones, with 70% to 90% occurring only once. This sequence joins TRBV2 and TRBJ1-2; no reliable D call. This receptor was identified in a man between 65 and 85 years old with acute or convalescent COVID-19. What was sequenced was peripheral blood. As DNA, the CDR3 is TGTGCCAGCAGCGCCAGATATGGCTACACCTTC. As protein: CASSARYGYTF.